The 5 T cell receptor beta chains below were found in one sample sequenced in a study of cytomegalovirus exposure and HLA in healthy donors. The repertoire was sequenced with immunoSEQ multiplex PCR; TCRdb's copy has only in-frame clones and lacks some. The sample lists about 110,000 clones; about 88% were seen once. Sequencing used PBMCs. The receptors shown here come from a woman between 18 and 29 years old in good health and CMV-seropositive.

The chain recombines TRBV6-4 with TRBJ2-2, with a weak D call TRBD1 (6 bases). The V gene lost 3 bases and the J gene lost 2 bases, with 10 bases spanning the gap. The CDR3 has 15 residues. Germline assignment: CDR1 MRHNA and CDR2 SNTAGT. The CDR3 region is CASSEEGGNTGELFF. Here the CDR3 DNA reads TGTGCCAGCAGTGAAGAAGGGGGAAACACCGGGGAGCTGTTTTTT.

This rearrangement joins TRBV7-9 to TRBJ1-4; 10 bases line up with TRBD1. The ends lost 5 bases at V and 7 bases at J; junction bases unmatched: 7. In germline, CDR1 is SEHNR, CDR2 FQNEAQ (reference sequence). This CDR3 comprises 15 residues. The CDR3 nucleotides read TGTGCCAGCAGCACCCGGGACAGGGGAGGTGAAAAACTGTTTTTT. Translated: CASSTRDRGGEKLFF.

V and J are TRBV10-3 and TRBJ1-4; 7 bases map to TRBD1. The junction had 6 bases not matched to a gene; V was cut back by 6 bases and J by 2 bases. Germline CDR1 is ENHRY and CDR2 is SYGVKD. The CDR3 sequence is 15 residues long. CDR3 residues: CAISSRQGTNEKLFF. The CDR3 DNA sequence: TGTGCCATCAGCAGCCGACAGGGTACTAATGAAAAACTGTTTTTT.

The chain recombines TRBV14 with TRBJ2-5, with 8 bases identical to TRBD1. CDR3 length equals 15 residues. The V and J ends lost 1 base and 4 bases, in that order; junction bases with no gene match: 5. CDR1 is SGHDN, CDR2 FVKESK, per germline. CDR3 protein: CASSQARTGRETQYF. CDR3 in DNA: TGTGCCAGCAGCCAAGCCAGGACAGGGCGAGAGACCCAGTACTTC. Variable domain in full (rest from reference TRBV14 and TRBJ2-5): EAGVTQFPSHSVIEKGQTVTLRCDPISGHDNLYWYRRVMGKEIKFLLHFVKESKQDESGMPNNRFLAERTGGTYSTLKVQPAELEDSGVYFCASSQARTGRETQYFGPGTRLLVL.

This clone was detected only once. J is TRBJ2-5 and V is TRBV7-2; D is unresolved. The CDR3 is made up of 15 amino acids. Germline V gene data show CDR1 as SGHTA and CDR2 as FQGNSA. Trimming took off 5 bases at V and 2 bases at J, with 15 bases between the two ends. The CDR3 region is CASSPSSAQQETQYF. Written as DNA, the CDR3 is TGTGCCAGCAGCCCCTCGAGCGCACAACAAGAGACCCAGTACTTC.